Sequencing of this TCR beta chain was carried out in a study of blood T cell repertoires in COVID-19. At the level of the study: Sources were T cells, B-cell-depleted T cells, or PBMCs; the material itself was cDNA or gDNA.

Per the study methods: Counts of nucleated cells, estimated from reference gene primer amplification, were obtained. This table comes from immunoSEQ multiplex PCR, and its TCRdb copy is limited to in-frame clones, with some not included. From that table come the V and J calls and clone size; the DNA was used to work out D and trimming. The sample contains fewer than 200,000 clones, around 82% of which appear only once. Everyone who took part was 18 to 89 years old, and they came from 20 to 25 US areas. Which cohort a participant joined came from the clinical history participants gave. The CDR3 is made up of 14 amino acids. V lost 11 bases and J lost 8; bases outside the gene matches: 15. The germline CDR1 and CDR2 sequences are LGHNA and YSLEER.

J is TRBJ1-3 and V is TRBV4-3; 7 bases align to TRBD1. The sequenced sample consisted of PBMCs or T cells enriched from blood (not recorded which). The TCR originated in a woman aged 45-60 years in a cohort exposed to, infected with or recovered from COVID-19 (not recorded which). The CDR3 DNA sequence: TGCGCCGGCATGGACGGGACAGAACATTACACCATATATTTT. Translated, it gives CAGMDGTEHYTIYF.